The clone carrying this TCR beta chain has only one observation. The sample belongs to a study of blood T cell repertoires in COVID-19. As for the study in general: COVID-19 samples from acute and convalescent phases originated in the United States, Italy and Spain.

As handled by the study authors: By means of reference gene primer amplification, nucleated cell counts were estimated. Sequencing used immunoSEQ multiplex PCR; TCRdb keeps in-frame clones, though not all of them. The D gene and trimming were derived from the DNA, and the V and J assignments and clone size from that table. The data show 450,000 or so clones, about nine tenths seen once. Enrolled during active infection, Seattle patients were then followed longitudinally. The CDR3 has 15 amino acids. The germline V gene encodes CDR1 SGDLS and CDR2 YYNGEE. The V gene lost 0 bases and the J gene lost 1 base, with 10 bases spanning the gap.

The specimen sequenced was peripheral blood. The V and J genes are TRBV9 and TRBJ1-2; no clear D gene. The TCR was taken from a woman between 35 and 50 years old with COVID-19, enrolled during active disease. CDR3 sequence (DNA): TGTGCCAGCAGCGTAGATCCAGGACTTAACTATGGCTACACCTTC. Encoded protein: CASSVDPGLNYGYTF.